Presented here are 16 T cell receptor beta chains from one specimen sequenced in a study of blood T cell repertoires in COVID-19. Data came from immunoSEQ multiplex PCR; TCRdb stores just in-frame clones and leaves some out. The sample records some 50,000 clones, around four fifths being singletons. The sample was peripheral blood. The receptors originated from a man aged 45 to 65 with acute or convalescent COVID-19.

V and J are TRBV4-1 and TRBJ1-1; D not certain. This CDR3 has 15 residues. The V end was cut by 3 bases, the J end by 1 base, with 12 bases between. Germline CDR1 and CDR2: MGHRA and YSYEKL. The CDR3 loop is CASSHLGLTNTEAFF. The DNA of the CDR3 is TGCGCCAGCAGCCATCTTGGACTTACGAACACTGAAGCTTTCTTT.

The chain combines TRBV18 with TRBJ1-5; TRBD1 agrees at 8 bases. Germline V gene sequence: CDR1 KGHSH, CDR2 LQKENI. J was trimmed by 3 bases and V by 2 bases; bases with no gene match: 6. CDR3 length equals 16 residues. CDR3 in DNA: TGTGCCAGCTCACCAGGGGCAGGGGGCAACAATCAGCCCCAGCATTTT. The encoded protein is CASSPGAGGNNQPQHF.

This clone showed up just once. The chain carries TRBV3-1 (or the pseudogene TRBV3-2) and TRBJ2-1, with D unresolved. The CDR3 extends over 13 amino acids. Germline V gene sequence: CDR1 LGHDT, CDR2 YNNKEL (reference sequence). The V end lost 4 bases, the J end lost 13 bases, and 17 bases lay between the germline ends. The CDR3 is CASSRTLSSVQFF. The CDR3 region has the DNA TGTGCCAGCAGCCGAACCCTTTCGTCAGTTCAGTTCTTC.

Concerning this clone: This sample includes further DNA sequences coding for the same CDR3. V and J are TRBV19 and TRBJ2-2; TRBD1 is a possible D gene (6 bases). CDR1 LNHDA and CDR2 SQIVND come from the germline V gene (reference sequence). This CDR3 is 14 amino acids long. V gave up 2 bases and J gave up 5 bases, with 9 bases separating them. CDR3 bases: TGTGCCAGTAGTATATTGAGGGGGACCGGGGAGCTGTTTTTT. This translates into CASSILRGTGELFF.

A single count supports this clone. The V and J genes are TRBV15 and TRBJ2-2; 15 bases match TRBD2. CDR1 LNHNV and CDR2 YYDKDF come from the germline V gene (reference sequence). The CDR3 loop spans 17 amino acids. Trimming removed 3 bases from V and 4 bases from J; junction bases left unmatched: 3. CDR3 nucleotides: TGTGCCACCAGCAGGGGACTAGCGGGGGGCGCCACCGGGGAGCTGTTTTTT. Amino acids: CATSRGLAGGATGELFF. Full variable domain (missing parts from reference TRBV15 and TRBJ2-2): DAMVIQNPRYQVTQFGKPVTLSCSQTLNHNVMYWYQQKSSQAPKLLFHYYDKDFNNEADTPDNFQSRRPNTSFCFLDIRSPGLGDTAMYLCATSRGLAGGATGELFFGEGSRLTVL.

V gene TRBV6-5 combines with J gene TRBJ2-5; weak D call: TRBD1 (5 bases). CDR3 length: 15 amino acids. Germline loops: CDR1 MNHEY, CDR2 SVGAGI. Trimming took 2 bases from V and 2 from J, leaving 12 bases between them. CDR3 coding DNA: TGTGCCAGCAGTTACGATTGGGGCAGGCAAGAGACCCAGTACTTC. Protein: CASSYDWGRQETQYF.

The V and J genes are TRBV6-4 and TRBJ2-1; 9 bases map to TRBD2. Germline V CDR1 and CDR2: MRHNA, SNTAGT. J lost 8 bases, V lost 0 bases, and 5 bases had no gene match. The CDR3 spans 15 residues. In DNA form, the CDR3 reads TGTGCCAGCAGTGACTCCGCGGGAGGGCCGGATGAGCAGTTCTTC. Translation: CASSDSAGGPDEQFF.

The V and J genes are TRBV21-1 and TRBJ1-6; TRBD1, the table's D call, was not compared with the DNA. TRBV21-1 is deemed a pseudogene. The CDR3 has 16 residues. The CDR3 reads CASSPRMTGSNSPLHF. The CDR3 nucleotides read TGTGCCAGCAGCCCTCGAATGACAGGTTCAAATTCACCCCTCCACTTT.

This sequence joins TRBV5-1 and TRBJ2-3, with 10 bases matching TRBD2. The trim removed 9 bases at V and 4 bases at J, leaving 20 bases unmatched. Germline CDR1 and CDR2: SGHRS and YFSETQ. The CDR3 sequence is 18 residues long. The CDR3 reads CATSLGFSSGSPPDTQYF. As DNA, the CDR3 is TGCGCCACCTCGCTTGGATTTTCTAGCGGGAGCCCGCCAGATACGCAGTATTTT.

The chain has TRBV7-9 and TRBJ2-6, with a weak D call TRBD1 (6 bases). The CDR3 has 18 amino acids. V lost 5 bases and J lost 2, with 19 bases in between. Looked up from germline, CDR1 is SEHNR and CDR2 is FQNEAQ (reference sequence). CDR3 in amino acids: CASSAHPGARAGANVLTF. The DNA for the CDR3 is TGTGCCAGCAGCGCACACCCAGGGGCGAGGGCTGGGGCCAACGTCCTGACTTTC.

In this sample, this clone turned up a few times. The rearrangement uses TRBV7-6 and TRBJ1-1; D uncertain. Trimming took off 2 bases at V and 3 bases at J, with 16 bases between the two ends. The CDR3 has 16 residues. The germline V gene has CDR1 SGHVS and CDR2 FNYEAQ. The CDR3 region is CASSLLGPRLDTEAFF. The CDR3, as DNA: TGTGCCAGCAGCTTATTGGGCCCCCGGTTGGACACTGAAGCTTTCTTT. The full variable domain, with the rest looked up from reference TRBV7-6 and TRBJ1-1, is GAGVSQSPRYKVTKRGQDVALRCDPISGHVSLYWYRQALGQGPEFLTYFNYEAQQDKSGLPNDRFSAERPEGSISTLTIQRTEQRDSAMYRCASSLLGPRLDTEAFFGQGTRLTVV.

The chain uses TRBV28 and TRBJ1-1; D is perhaps TRBD1 (6 bases). V was pared by 7 bases and J by 2 bases, with 20 bases between. The CDR3 runs to 16 residues. Germline V gene data show CDR1 as MDHEN and CDR2 as SYDVKM. This CDR3 reads CASTNTLAGANTEAFF. The CDR3 DNA sequence: TGTGCCAGCACTAACACCCTCGCAGGGGCTAACACTGAAGCTTTCTTT.

V is TRBV5-1 and J is TRBJ1-2; tentative D call: TRBD1 (5 bases). The CDR3 has 15 amino acids. The germline V gene encodes CDR1 SGHRS and CDR2 YFSETQ. Trimming cost V 2 bases and J 4 bases, with 15 bases left between them. The CDR3 sequence is CASSLGGELAYGYTF. The CDR3 coding sequence is TGCGCCAGCAGCTTAGGAGGGGAGCTCGCCTATGGCTACACCTTC.

The V gene is TRBV6-5, the J gene TRBJ1-1; perhaps TRBD1 as D (6 bases). With 1 base removed from V and 5 bases from J, the gap between germline ends came to 8 bases. Germline V lookup: CDR1 MNHEY, CDR2 SVGAGI. This CDR3 has 13 residues. The CDR3 DNA is TGTGCCAGCAGTTACTTTGGACAGACTGAAGCTTTCTTT. As protein: CASSYFGQTEAFF.

This chain connects TRBV20-1 to TRBJ1-2; D perhaps matches TRBD1 (5 bases). The germline CDR1 and CDR2 sequences are DFQATT and SNEGSKA (reference sequence). V lost 7 bases and J lost 4, with 10 bases in between. The CDR3 loop spans 11 amino acids. CDR3 region: CSGQRGYGYTF. The CDR3 nucleotides are TGCAGTGGACAGCGGGGCTATGGCTACACCTTC.

The V and J genes are TRBV27 and TRBJ1-1; D might be TRBD1 (6 bases). The CDR3 length is 13 residues. CDR1 and CDR2 from the germline V gene are MNHEY and SMNVEV (reference sequence). V gave up 5 bases and J gave up 10 bases, with 17 bases separating them. CDR3 residues: CASSPDSRGRAFF. The CDR3 DNA is TGTGCCAGCAGTCCCGATAGCAGGGGACGAGCTTTCTTT.